This entry is about one T cell receptor beta chain. This entry is derived from a study of chemoradiotherapy in HPV16-positive cancers. This CDR3 region has 14 residues. Deletions cut 4 bases from V and 4 bases from J, with 14 bases between. The germline CDR1 and CDR2 sequences are SGHKS and YYEKEE (reference sequence). Sequenced by immunoSEQ multiplex PCR; TCRdb stores in-frame clones only, minus some. The sample comprises 4,500 to 5,500 clones, over 70% of which are singletons, and approximately 9.1% rests with the top ten. The sample consisted of tumor tissue, taken from a patient who underwent chemoradiotherapy. This TCR derives from a human donor with HPV-associated anogenital cancer. This sequence joins TRBV5-5 and TRBJ2-5; D not certain. The CDR3: CASSPPGLGETQYF. The CDR3 region has the DNA TGTGCCAGCAGCCCGCCTGGGTTGGGAGAGACCCAGTACTTC.